This T cell receptor beta chain comes out of a study of blood T cells in healthy people across ages (dated by TCRdb to between 2015 and 2017). Looking at the study overall: In model experiments, template switching captured about one uniquely barcoded TCR beta cDNA molecule for every two T cells. Using deep sequencing normalized with unique cDNA molecular identifiers, the study measured how TCR beta repertoire diversity changes with age. The donors were divided into four age groups: young (average around 16 years), middle-aged (under 40), aged (62) and long-lived (more than 75). For two donors (one aged 18 to 29 and one aged 80 or older), the study analyzed two additional independent replicas of 1 million unique cDNA reads from the same blood draw.

In its sample, this clonotype was seen a few times. It has no known antigen specificity. No per-base quality is available; no much larger clone lies one base away. Libraries were built with 5' RACE. Sequencing was carried out with an Illumina HiSeq 2500. A second PCR of about 7 to 12 cycles was run with a J-beta primer mix and a sample-barcoded 5' primer. A unique molecular identifier was introduced onto each TCR beta cDNA molecule by a template-switch 5' adaptor carrying 12 random nucleotides. Each sample yielded at least 2.5 million CDR3-containing paired-end reads. First-strand cDNA was synthesized from all RNA with the Mint cDNA synthesis kit, primed by a TRBC-specific oligonucleotide. After uracil-DNA glycosylase treatment, a first 18-cycle PCR used universal primers M1SS and BC2_uni_R on all cDNA. Regarding the original processing steps: For normalization, 1 million high-quality reads, each with a distinct molecular identifier, were randomly selected from each sample. Reads sharing molecular identifiers were discarded rather than binned into consensus sequences. MiTCR, set to a Q25 quality threshold and the strictest error-elimination algorithm, was used for CDR3 identification, clonotype clustering and error correction. A nonparametric unseen species model with Euler transformation was used to estimate a lower bound on total TCR beta diversity. In-frame beta chains were kept once TCRdb had trimmed the public reads at Q25 with fastp and called clones with MiXCR. Identical CDR3 protein sequences are pooled into one entry, listed with their most common genes and DNA. TCRdb's processing, not the authors' own work, is the source of the V and J calls. In this sample the table shows around 1,000,000 distinct CDR3 sequences, less than 25% of which occur a single time. Jointly, the top ten make up about 0.8% of the sample.

The CDR3 has 11 amino acids, counting the end cysteine and phenylalanine. The DNA shown is the 33-base CDR3, in frame from base 1. V lost 3 bases and J lost 11 bases; the stretch between them is 10 bases long. The donors were roughly 39 Caucasian individuals from Russia, aged 6 to 90 years, who were systemically healthy. About 10 milliliters of peripheral blood were collected from each donor into EDTA-treated Vacutainer tubes. Ficoll-Paque density-gradient centrifugation was used to isolate PBMCs, with at least 6.5 million per sample. Total RNA, at least 5 micrograms per sample, was extracted from PBMCs with Trizol reagent. For every donor, an aliquot of PBMCs went through flow cytometry to measure the percentages of naive CD45RAhigh/CD27high T cells. Broad study findings and their caveats: Observed TCR beta diversity per million T cells fell roughly linearly with age, and a significant reduction was already apparent by age roughly 40. Estimates of total diversity from one million sequenced T cells were regarded as lower bounds and underestimates. Since profiling was done on bulk unsorted PBMCs, naive and antigen-experienced compartments could not be conclusively compared. The CMV infection status of donors was not known, potentially confounding age-related changes in expanded clonotypes. Compared with the aged group, the long-lived group had more naive CD4+ T cells, fewer expanded clones and increased TCR diversity, a pattern suggesting age selection. A strong correlation was found between observed TCR beta diversity and the percentage of naive T cells measured by flow cytometry.

These data were likewise used in another study, on T cells of mothers and their children. In that second paper, the authors write: The donors were nine systemically healthy Caucasian individuals, made up of three mothers and their six children. cDNA synthesis used all of the extracted RNA, with around 1.5 ug of RNA in each 15 ul reaction. In the second PCR, sample barcodes and 2-4 random nucleotides were introduced via the M1S primer. Over 8 million TCR beta CDR3 reads came from each mother, compared with a few million reads from each child. TCR recombination output is similarly shaped by thymic selection in related and unrelated pairs, with a minor effect exerted by inherited differences. Normalized repertoire overlap in related mother-child pairs was always slightly higher than in unrelated mother-child pairs, but the difference was never significant. No persistent microchimeric T cell clones were found, with a detection sensitivity of approximately 100 clones per million clonotypes. In the study, deep NGS was used to compare the TCR beta repertoires of mothers and children, and features distinguishing related mother-child pairs from unrelated individuals were sought. Mothers averaged roughly 40 +/- 4 years of age and children averaged around 10 +/- 4 years. Libraries were sequenced on Illumina HiSeq 2000 with 100+100 nt paired-end reads after adapter ligation with NEBNext reagents. To prevent cross-contamination, the mother and child libraries were prepared one month apart and sequenced in separate runs. For each donor, between 500,000 and 2,000,000 distinct TCR beta clonotypes were identified. Naive TCR beta clonotypes were estimated from low-frequency clonotypes matched to each donor's FACS-determined naive share, without sorting.

The sequence derives from a girl between 2 and 10 years old in good health. Sequencing was done on a sample of blood. The chain links TRBV12-3 or TRBV12-4 with TRBJ2-5, and possibly TRBD1, on 5 matching bases. In nucleotides, the sequence is TGTGCCAGCAGTTTGGGGCAGAAGCAGTACTTC. Its protein reads: CASSLGQKQYF.